This entry lists 7 T cell receptor beta chains sequenced from one sample in a study of blood T cell repertoires in COVID-19. Profiled with immunoSEQ multiplex PCR; TCRdb holds only in-frame clones, not every one. This sample has roughly 250,000 clones, with around 81% found just once. Sequencing was done on a sample of peripheral blood. These receptors were collected from a person in their 70s with COVID-19, enrolled during active disease.

The chain is built from TRBV5-6 and TRBJ1-1; 9 bases agree with TRBD1. Germline assignment: CDR1 SGHDT and CDR2 YYEEEE. After removal of 4 bases from V and 2 bases from J, the junction contained 12 bases not matched to a gene. The length of the CDR3 is 17 residues. The CDR3 coding sequence is TGTGCCAGCAGCGCGGACAGGGGTAACCAGATTAACACTGAAGCTTTCTTT. Its protein is CASSADRGNQINTEAFF.

J is TRBJ2-1 and V is TRBV18; no definite D call. The CDR3 length is 12 residues. Trimming took off 4 bases at V and 6 bases at J, with 7 bases between the two ends. Germline CDR1 KGHSH, CDR2 LQKENI. CDR3 in DNA: TGTGCCAGCTCACAGACTCCCAATGAGCAGTTCTTC. Its translation: CASSQTPNEQFF.

The chain employs TRBV12-3 or TRBV12-4 and TRBJ2-2; D gene ambiguous. The CDR3 is 12 amino acids. V was pared by 7 bases and J by 7 bases, with 10 bases between. Here the CDR3 reads CASTPRGGELFF. DNA of the CDR3: TGTGCCAGCACCCCGCGCGGCGGGGAGCTGTTTTTT.

The genes are TRBV3-1 (or the pseudogene TRBV3-2) and TRBJ1-3; no clear D gene. The CDR3 has 17 residues. In germline, CDR1 is LGHDT, CDR2 YNNKEL (reference sequence). V was shortened by 2 bases and J by 0 bases, with 14 bases between the two germline ends. The CDR3 spells CASSQSFLLSSGNTIYF. The CDR3 nucleotides are TGTGCCAGCAGCCAAAGTTTTCTCCTGAGCTCTGGAAACACCATATATTTT.

The chain links TRBV19 to TRBJ2-5; a weak D match, TRBD2 (6 bases). Trimming shortened V by 3 bases and J by 0 bases, and 8 bases separated the two germline ends. The germline gives CDR1 LNHDA, CDR2 SQIVND (reference sequence). CDR3 size: 14 residues. In DNA form, the CDR3 reads TGTGCCAGTAGTATTGCGGGGTACCAAGAGACCCAGTACTTC. Encoded protein: CASSIAGYQETQYF. Filled out from reference TRBV19 and TRBJ2-5, the complete variable domain reads DGGITQSPKYLFRKEGQNVTLSCEQNLNHDAMYWYRQDPGQGLRLIYYSQIVNDFQKGDIAEGYSVSREKKESFPLTVTSAQKNPTAFYLCASSIAGYQETQYFGPGTRLLVL.

V and J are TRBV7-2 and TRBJ1-3; D is uncertain. CDR3 length: 19 amino acids. The germline gives CDR1 SGHTA, CDR2 FQGNSA. V dropped 1 base and J dropped 0 bases, with 19 bases sitting between them. CDR3 sequence: CASSLVADSHQPSGNTIYF. The CDR3 DNA sequence: TGTGCCAGCAGCTTAGTGGCAGATAGCCATCAACCCTCTGGAAACACCATATATTTT.

The chain links TRBV5-1 to TRBJ1-6; 8 nucleotides line up with TRBD1. J lost 5 bases, V lost 4 bases, and 5 bases had no gene match. CDR1 and CDR2 from the germline V gene are SGHRS and YFSETQ. The CDR3 totals 15 residues. The CDR3 coding sequence is TGCGCCAGCAGCGAAGAGGACAGGGATAATTCACCCCTCCACTTT. Translating it yields CASSEEDRDNSPLHF.